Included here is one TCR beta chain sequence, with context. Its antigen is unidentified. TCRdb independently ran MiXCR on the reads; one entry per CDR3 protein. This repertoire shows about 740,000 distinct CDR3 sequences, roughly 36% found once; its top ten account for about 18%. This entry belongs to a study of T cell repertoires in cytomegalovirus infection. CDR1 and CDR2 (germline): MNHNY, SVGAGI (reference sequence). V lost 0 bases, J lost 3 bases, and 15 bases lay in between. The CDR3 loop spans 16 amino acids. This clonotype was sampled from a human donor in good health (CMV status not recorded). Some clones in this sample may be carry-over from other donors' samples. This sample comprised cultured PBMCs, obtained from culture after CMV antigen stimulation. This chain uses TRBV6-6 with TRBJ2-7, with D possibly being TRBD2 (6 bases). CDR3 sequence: CASSYSGGAGFYEQYF. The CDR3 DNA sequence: TGTGCCAGCAGTTACTCAGGCGGGGCTGGTTTCTACGAGCAGTACTTC.